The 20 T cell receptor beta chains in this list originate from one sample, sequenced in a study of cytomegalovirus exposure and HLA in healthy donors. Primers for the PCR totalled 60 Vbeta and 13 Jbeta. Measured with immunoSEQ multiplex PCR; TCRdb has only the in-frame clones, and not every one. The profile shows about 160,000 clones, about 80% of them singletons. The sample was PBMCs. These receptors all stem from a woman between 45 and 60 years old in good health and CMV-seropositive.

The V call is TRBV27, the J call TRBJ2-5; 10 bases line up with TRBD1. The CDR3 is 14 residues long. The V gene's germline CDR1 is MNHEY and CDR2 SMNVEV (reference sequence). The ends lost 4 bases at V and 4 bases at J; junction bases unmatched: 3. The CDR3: CASSSDRGVETQYF. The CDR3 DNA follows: TGTGCCAGCAGTTCGGACAGGGGGGTAGAGACCCAGTACTTC.

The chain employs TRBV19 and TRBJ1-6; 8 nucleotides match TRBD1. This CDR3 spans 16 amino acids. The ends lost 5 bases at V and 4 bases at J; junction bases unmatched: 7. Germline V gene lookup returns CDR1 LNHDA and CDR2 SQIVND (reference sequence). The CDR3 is CASSDGQGGYNSPLHF. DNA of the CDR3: TGTGCCAGTAGTGACGGACAGGGAGGGTATAATTCACCCCTCCACTTT.

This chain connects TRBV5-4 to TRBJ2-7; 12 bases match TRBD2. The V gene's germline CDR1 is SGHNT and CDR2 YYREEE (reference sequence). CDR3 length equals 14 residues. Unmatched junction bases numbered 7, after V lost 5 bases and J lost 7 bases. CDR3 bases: TGTGCCAGCAGATCACGACTAGCGGGAGTGGAGCAGTACTTC. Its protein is CASRSRLAGVEQYF.

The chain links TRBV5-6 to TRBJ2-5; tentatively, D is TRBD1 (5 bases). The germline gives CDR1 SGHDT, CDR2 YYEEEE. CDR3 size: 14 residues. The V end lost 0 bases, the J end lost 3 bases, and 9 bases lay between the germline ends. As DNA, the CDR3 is TGTGCCAGCAGCTTGGGATTCAGGGAAGAGACCCAGTACTTC. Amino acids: CASSLGFREETQYF.

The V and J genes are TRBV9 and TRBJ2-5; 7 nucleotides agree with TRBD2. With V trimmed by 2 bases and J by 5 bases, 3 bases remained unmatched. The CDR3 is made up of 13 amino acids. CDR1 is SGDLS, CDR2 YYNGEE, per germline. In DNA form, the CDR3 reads TGTGCCAGCAGCGTTCTGGGGGGGGAGACCCAGTACTTC. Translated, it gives CASSVLGGETQYF.

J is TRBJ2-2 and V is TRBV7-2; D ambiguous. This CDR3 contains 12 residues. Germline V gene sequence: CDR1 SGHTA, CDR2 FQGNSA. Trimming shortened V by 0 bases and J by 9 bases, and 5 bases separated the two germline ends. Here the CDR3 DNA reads TGTGCCAGCAGCTTAGCCGTCTGGGAGCTGTTTTTT. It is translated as CASSLAVWELFF.

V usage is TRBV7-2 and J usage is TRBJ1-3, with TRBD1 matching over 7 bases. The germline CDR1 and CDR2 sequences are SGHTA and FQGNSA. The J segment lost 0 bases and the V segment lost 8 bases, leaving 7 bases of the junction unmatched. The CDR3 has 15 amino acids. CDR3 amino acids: CASGMGQSSGNTIYF. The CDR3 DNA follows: TGTGCCAGCGGAATGGGACAGTCCTCTGGAAACACCATATATTTT.

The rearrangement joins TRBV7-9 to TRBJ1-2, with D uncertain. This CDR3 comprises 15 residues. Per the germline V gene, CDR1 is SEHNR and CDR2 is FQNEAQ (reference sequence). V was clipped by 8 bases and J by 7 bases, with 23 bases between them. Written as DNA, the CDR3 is TGTGCCAGCGAGAGGCAACGGAGGGCCGGGGTTGGCTACACCTTC. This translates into CASERQRRAGVGYTF. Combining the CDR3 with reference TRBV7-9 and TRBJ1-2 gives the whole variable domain DTGVSQNPRHKITKRGQNVTFRCDPISEHNRLYWYRQTLGQGPEFLTYFQNEAQLEKSRLLSDRFSAERPKGSFSTLEIQRTEQGDSAMYLCASERQRRAGVGYTFGSGTRLTVV.

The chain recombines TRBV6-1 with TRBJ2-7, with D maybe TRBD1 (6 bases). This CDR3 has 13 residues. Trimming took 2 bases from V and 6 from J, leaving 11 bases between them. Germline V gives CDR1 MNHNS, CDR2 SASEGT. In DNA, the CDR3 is TGTGCCAGCAGTGAAAGACAGGTTCTCGAGCAGTACTTC. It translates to CASSERQVLEQYF.

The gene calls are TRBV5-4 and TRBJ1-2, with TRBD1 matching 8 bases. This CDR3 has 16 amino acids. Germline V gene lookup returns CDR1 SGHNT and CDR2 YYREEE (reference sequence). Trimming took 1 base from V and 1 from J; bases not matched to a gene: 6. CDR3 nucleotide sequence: TGTGCCAGCAGCTTGCCAGGGGGCTCTAGTAACTATGGCTACACCTTC. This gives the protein CASSLPGGSSNYGYTF.

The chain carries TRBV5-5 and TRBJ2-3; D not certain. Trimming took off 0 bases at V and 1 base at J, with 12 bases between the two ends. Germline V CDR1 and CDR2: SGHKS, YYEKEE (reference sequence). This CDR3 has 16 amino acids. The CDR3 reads CASSLGPTPGTDTQYF. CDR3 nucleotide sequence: TGTGCCAGCAGCTTGGGCCCCACTCCGGGCACAGATACGCAGTATTTT.

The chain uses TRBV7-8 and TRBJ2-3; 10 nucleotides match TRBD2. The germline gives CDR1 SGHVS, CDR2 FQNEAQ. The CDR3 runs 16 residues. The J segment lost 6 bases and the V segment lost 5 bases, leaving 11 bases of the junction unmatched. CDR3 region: CASSISGRSSGDTQYF. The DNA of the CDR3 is TGTGCCAGCAGCATTAGCGGGAGGAGTTCGGGGGATACGCAGTATTTT.

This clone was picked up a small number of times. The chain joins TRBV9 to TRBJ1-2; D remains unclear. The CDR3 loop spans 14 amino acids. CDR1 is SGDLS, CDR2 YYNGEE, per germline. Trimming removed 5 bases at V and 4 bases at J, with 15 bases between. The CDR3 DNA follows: TGTGCCAGCAGTCCAGAATCTGGAGGCTATGGCTACACCTTC. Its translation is CASSPESGGYGYTF.

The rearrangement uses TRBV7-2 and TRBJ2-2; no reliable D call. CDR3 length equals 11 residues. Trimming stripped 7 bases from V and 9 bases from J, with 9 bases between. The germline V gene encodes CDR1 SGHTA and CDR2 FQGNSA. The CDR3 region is CASTRDRELFF. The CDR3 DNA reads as TGTGCCAGCACCCGAGACAGGGAGCTGTTTTTT.

The CDR3 bases are TGCGCCAGCAGCTTGGGGCAGAATGAAAAACTGTTTTTT. Its translation: CASSLGQNEKLFF. The chain couples TRBV5-1 to TRBJ1-4; D not resolved. CDR1 and CDR2 (germline): SGHRS, YFSETQ. The CDR3 is made up of 13 amino acids. Trimming removed 0 bases from V and 5 bases from J, with 5 bases in between.

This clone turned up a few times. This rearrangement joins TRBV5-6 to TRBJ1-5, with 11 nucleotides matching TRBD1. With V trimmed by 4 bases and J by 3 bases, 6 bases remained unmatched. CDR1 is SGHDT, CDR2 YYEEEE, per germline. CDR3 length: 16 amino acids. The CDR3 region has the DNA TGTGCCAGCAGCGGGGACAGGGGGGCATACAATCAGCCCCAGCATTTT. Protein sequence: CASSGDRGAYNQPQHF.

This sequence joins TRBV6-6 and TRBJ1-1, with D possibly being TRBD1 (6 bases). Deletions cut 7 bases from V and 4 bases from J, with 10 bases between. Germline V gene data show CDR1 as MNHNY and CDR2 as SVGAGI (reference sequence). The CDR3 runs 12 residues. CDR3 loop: CASTTQGTEAFF. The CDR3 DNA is TGTGCCAGCACAACACAGGGCACTGAAGCTTTCTTT.

The CDR3 sequence is CASTGLGNQPQHF. CDR3 sequence (DNA): TGTGCCAGCACAGGGCTGGGCAATCAGCCCCAGCATTTT. The V call is TRBV18, the J call TRBJ1-5, with a weak D call TRBD1 (6 bases). This CDR3 contains 13 residues. Germline CDR1 is KGHSH and CDR2 is LQKENI. Between the trimmed V and J ends, which lost 8 bases and 2 bases, there was a span of 10 bases.

DNA of the CDR3: TGCGCCAGCAGCCAAGGGACAGGTCCCCAAGAGACCCAGTACTTC. Translating it yields CASSQGTGPQETQYF. The V gene is TRBV4-3, the J gene TRBJ2-5; 7 bases line up with TRBD1. Trimming at V came to 1 base and at J to 1 base, leaving 3 bases not matched to a gene. Per germline, CDR1 LGHNA and CDR2 YSLEER. The CDR3 has 15 residues.

CDR3 bases: TGTGCCTGGAATTTTCGGGACAGGGACAATGAGCAGTTCTTC. The encoded protein is CAWNFRDRDNEQFF. This chain joins TRBV30 and TRBJ2-1; 9 nucleotides agree with TRBD1. The J segment lost 5 bases and the V segment lost 4 bases, leaving 6 bases of the junction unmatched. Germline CDR1 GTSNPN, CDR2 SVGIG (reference sequence). CDR3 length: 14 amino acids. The complete variable domain, with remaining parts taken from reference TRBV30 and TRBJ2-1, reads SQTIHQWPATLVQPVGSPLSLECTVEGTSNPNLYWYRQAAGRGLQLLFYSVGIGQISSEVPQNLSASRPQDRQFILSSKKLLLSDSGFYLCAWNFRDRDNEQFFGPGTRLTVL.